The clone carrying this T cell receptor beta chain was detected only a few times. The data originate from a study of blood T cell repertoires in COVID-19. With 10 bases clipped from V and 9 bases from J, the junction kept 12 bases outside the gene matches. Looked up from germline, CDR1 is MNHEY and CDR2 is SVGAGI. The CDR3 extends over 13 amino acids. The table came from immunoSEQ multiplex PCR; TCRdb's copy has only in-frame clones and leaves some out. The data contain some 78,000 clones, around 91% of them singletons. J is TRBJ2-1 and V is TRBV6-5; TRBD2 aligns across 7 bases. The receptor's source is a man aged 70 or older with active or convalescent COVID-19. Sequencing was done on a sample of peripheral blood. CDR3 protein: CATLGGRGGEQFF. In DNA form, the CDR3 reads TGTGCCACCCTGGGAGGGCGTGGGGGTGAGCAGTTCTTC.